This entry lists 24 T cell receptor beta chains sequenced from one sample in a study of blood T cell repertoires in COVID-19. Assay used: immunoSEQ multiplex PCR; TCRdb lists only in-frame clones, some missing. The sample carries about 160,000 clones, approximately 86% recorded once. Sample: peripheral blood. These receptors all come from an elderly woman with active or convalescent COVID-19.

This chain connects TRBV7-9 to TRBJ2-3; 9 bases are shared with TRBD2. Losses at the gene ends were 4 bases for V and 3 bases for J; bases not matched to a gene: 5. Germline CDR1 is SEHNR and CDR2 is FQNEAQ (reference sequence). The CDR3 spans 15 residues. The CDR3, as DNA: TGTGCCAGCAGCTCTCTAGCGGGGAGAACAGATACGCAGTATTTT. Protein sequence: CASSSLAGRTDTQYF.

V usage is TRBV7-2 and J usage is TRBJ1-5, with a tentative D call TRBD1 (6 bases). Germline values: CDR1 SGHTA, CDR2 FQGNSA. V lost 4 bases and J 4 bases, leaving 11 bases between the germline ends. The CDR3 consists of 14 residues. CDR3 amino acids: CASSSRQDNQPQHF. The CDR3 region has the DNA TGTGCCAGCAGCTCTCGACAGGATAATCAGCCCCAGCATTTT.

The V gene is TRBV6-5, the J gene TRBJ2-1; 10 nucleotides align to TRBD1. The ends lost 6 bases at V and 2 bases at J; junction bases unmatched: 4. The CDR3 is 15 amino acids. Germline V lookup: CDR1 MNHEY, CDR2 SVGAGI. The CDR3 loop reads CASRPGQGTYNEQFF. The CDR3 DNA reads TGTGCCAGCAGACCGGGACAGGGGACCTACAATGAGCAGTTCTTC.

The V call is TRBV28, the J call TRBJ1-2; TRBD1 is a possible D gene (5 bases). The CDR3 sequence is 13 residues long. V lost 5 bases, J lost 5 bases, and 12 bases lay in between. Looked up from germline, CDR1 is MDHEN and CDR2 is SYDVKM. The CDR3 nucleotides are TGTGCCAGCAGTCTCCAGGGAGGGTATGGCTACACCTTC. Residues: CASSLQGGYGYTF.

This clone occurred once. This rearrangement joins TRBV18 to TRBJ1-2; weak D call: TRBD1 (5 bases). The V end was cut by 3 bases, the J end by 7 bases, with 15 bases between. The CDR3 extends over 14 amino acids. CDR1 is KGHSH, CDR2 LQKENI, per germline. CDR3 coding DNA: TGTGCCAGCTCACCTTCGACAGAGACACTTGGCTACACCTTC. It codes for CASSPSTETLGYTF.

J is TRBJ1-1 and V is TRBV12-5, with unresolved D. The ends were cut back, 0 bases at V and 4 bases at J, with 18 bases in the middle. The CDR3 contains 17 residues. Germline-derived CDR1 and CDR2 are LGHNT and FRNRAP. The CDR3 spells CASGLVLGTGRGTEAFF. The CDR3 DNA follows: TGTGCTAGTGGTTTGGTACTGGGCACTGGCCGTGGCACTGAAGCTTTCTTT.

This clone was observed a few times. The chain uses TRBV30 and TRBJ2-1; 7 positions agree with TRBD2. CDR1 is GTSNPN and CDR2 is SVGIG in the germline V gene (reference sequence). CDR3 length: 16 amino acids. Unmatched junction bases numbered 13, after V lost 0 bases and J lost 8 bases. In DNA, the CDR3 is TGTGCCTGGAGTGTACCCCCGGCAGGGAGGGGCGATGAGCAGTTCTTC. As protein: CAWSVPPAGRGDEQFF.

This clone was picked up many times. The chain has TRBV28 and TRBJ2-1, with a tentative D call TRBD2 (6 bases). V was shortened by 8 bases and J by 7 bases, with 15 bases between the two germline ends. Germline-derived CDR1 and CDR2 are MDHEN and SYDVKM. This CDR3 has 13 residues. CDR3 region: CASDPGGANEQFF. CDR3 nucleotides: TGTGCCAGCGACCCCGGGGGTGCGAATGAGCAGTTCTTC.

The V gene is TRBV28, the J gene TRBJ2-1, with 7 positions matching TRBD2. The J segment lost 7 bases and the V segment lost 4 bases, leaving 4 bases of the junction unmatched. CDR3 length: 13 amino acids. Germline lookup yields CDR1 MDHEN and CDR2 SYDVKM. CDR3 bases: TGTGCCAGCAGTTCGGGACTACCGAATGAGCAGTTCTTC. Translation: CASSSGLPNEQFF.

This rearrangement joins TRBV10-2 to TRBJ1-6, with unresolved D. The length of the CDR3 is 12 residues. V lost 4 bases, J lost 10 bases, and 8 bases lay in between. Germline V gene data show CDR1 as WSHSY and CDR2 as SAAADI. The CDR3 DNA follows: TGCGCCAGCAGTGTAGAAGTCTCACCCCTCCACTTT. This gives the protein CASSVEVSPLHF.

This clone was picked up a small number of times. The rearrangement uses TRBV28 and TRBJ1-5, with TRBD1 matching over 8 bases. The J segment lost 3 bases and the V segment lost 5 bases, leaving 6 bases of the junction unmatched. Per germline, CDR1 MDHEN and CDR2 SYDVKM. The CDR3 has 15 amino acids. The CDR3: CASSKDREDNQPQHF. The DNA of the CDR3 is TGTGCCAGCAGTAAGGACAGGGAAGACAATCAGCCCCAGCATTTT.

The chain has TRBV6-5 and TRBJ1-1, with 10 bases aligning to TRBD1. The CDR3 is made up of 16 amino acids. V gave up 2 bases and J gave up 7 bases; unmatched junction bases: 10. CDR1 and CDR2 (germline): MNHEY, SVGAGI. Here the CDR3 reads CASSYPGGTGAVEAFF. The CDR3, as DNA: TGTGCCAGCAGTTACCCAGGTGGGACAGGGGCTGTTGAAGCTTTCTTT.

This clone turned up a few times. The rearrangement joins TRBV7-8 to TRBJ1-1; 10 nucleotides align to TRBD1. The CDR3 runs to 16 residues. Germline CDR1 SGHVS, CDR2 FQNEAQ. After removal of 2 bases from V and 4 bases from J, the junction contained 7 bases not matched to a gene. This CDR3 reads CASSLQTGGGITEAFF. CDR3 DNA sequence: TGTGCCAGCAGCTTACAGACAGGGGGCGGGATCACTGAAGCTTTCTTT.

This clone occurred a few times. This chain links TRBV15 with TRBJ2-3; 8 bases align to TRBD2. The germline V gene has CDR1 LNHNV and CDR2 YYDKDF (reference sequence). The CDR3 runs 16 residues. The J segment lost 2 bases and the V segment lost 0 bases, leaving 4 bases of the junction unmatched. CDR3 nucleotides: TGTGCCACCAGCAGAGATGAAGCGGGAGTCACAGATACGCAGTATTTT. Translating gives CATSRDEAGVTDTQYF.

This clone has just one count. CDR3 in amino acids: CASSLAGGVTYEQYF. Here the CDR3 DNA reads TGTGCCAGCAGCTTAGCAGGGGGGGTTACCTACGAGCAGTACTTC. The chain carries TRBV7-9 and TRBJ2-7; a possible D gene is TRBD2 (7 bases). The CDR3 totals 15 residues. CDR1 and CDR2 (germline): SEHNR, FQNEAQ (reference sequence). Trimming took 0 bases from V and 2 from J, leaving 11 bases between them.

The CDR3 region is CASSIDSQGYGYTF. The DNA for the CDR3 is TGTGCCAGTAGTATAGATAGCCAGGGCTATGGCTACACCTTC. The V call is TRBV19, the J call TRBJ1-2; possibly TRBD1 for D (5 bases). The CDR3 contains 14 residues. V dropped 0 bases and J dropped 4 bases, with 9 bases sitting between them. Germline CDR1 LNHDA, CDR2 SQIVND (reference sequence). Together with reference TRBV19 and TRBJ1-2, the CDR3 gives the full variable domain: DGGITQSPKYLFRKEGQNVTLSCEQNLNHDAMYWYRQDPGQGLRLIYYSQIVNDFQKGDIAEGYSVSREKKESFPLTVTSAQKNPTAFYLCASSIDSQGYGYTFGSGTRLTVV.

J is TRBJ1-1 and V is TRBV5-6; D remains unclear. V was shortened by 0 bases and J by 7 bases, with 7 bases between the two germline ends. The CDR3 runs to 12 residues. Germline CDR1 reads SGHDT; CDR2 reads YYEEEE. For the CDR3, the DNA is TGTGCCAGCAGCTTGGACGGGAATGAAGCTTTCTTT. Amino acids: CASSLDGNEAFF.

This rearrangement joins TRBV5-4 to TRBJ2-3; 7 bases fit TRBD2. The V gene end was trimmed by 0 bases and the J gene end by 2 bases; junction bases not matched to a gene: 3. In germline, CDR1 is SGHNT, CDR2 YYREEE (reference sequence). The CDR3 runs to 15 residues. The CDR3 sequence is CASSLGLALTDTQYF. CDR3 bases: TGTGCCAGCAGCTTGGGACTAGCTCTCACAGATACGCAGTATTTT.

The rearrangement uses TRBV3-1 (or the pseudogene TRBV3-2) and TRBJ1-1, with D maybe TRBD1 (5 bases). The CDR3 runs to 16 residues. V was cut by 4 bases and J by 2 bases, with 17 bases left in between. Per the germline V gene, CDR1 is LGHDT and CDR2 is YNNKEL (reference sequence). For the CDR3, the DNA is TGTGCCAGCAGCCGTAGTCCGGGGGGAGGAAACACTGAAGCTTTCTTT. Translating it yields CASSRSPGGGNTEAFF.

The count of this clone is one. V gene TRBV25-1 combines with J gene TRBJ2-7; the match to TRBD1 covers 9 bases. In germline, CDR1 is MGHDK, CDR2 SYGVNS. V dropped 5 bases and J dropped 6; count of bases not matched to a gene: 11. The CDR3 consists of 15 residues. The CDR3 nucleotides are TGTGCCAGCAGTCCGACTGACAGGGGGTACGGCGAGCAGTACTTC. Residues: CASSPTDRGYGEQYF.

The chain combines TRBV6-5 with TRBJ2-7; D possibly corresponds to TRBD1 (5 bases). This CDR3 is built from 13 residues. The V gene lost 6 bases and the J gene lost 3 bases, with 12 bases spanning the gap. Germline-derived CDR1 and CDR2 are MNHEY and SVGAGI. CDR3 DNA: TGTGCCAGCAGCAGAACAGGCGTCTACGAGCAGTACTTC. It is translated as CASSRTGVYEQYF.

This chain links TRBV5-4 with TRBJ2-3, with 9 positions matching TRBD1. The V gene's germline CDR1 is SGHNT and CDR2 YYREEE (reference sequence). The CDR3 sequence is 15 residues long. Trimming at V came to 3 bases and at J to 3 bases, leaving 5 bases not matched to a gene. The CDR3 DNA reads TGTGCCAGCAGCTCGGGACAGGGTGGGACAGATACGCAGTATTTT. It encodes CASSSGQGGTDTQYF. Full variable domain (missing parts from reference TRBV5-4 and TRBJ2-3): ETGVTQSPTHLIKTRGQQVTLRCSSQSGHNTVSWYQQALGQGPQFIFQYYREEENGRGNFPPRFSGLQFPNYSSELNVNALELDDSALYLCASSSGQGGTDTQYFGPGTRLTVL.

This sequence joins TRBV14 and TRBJ1-1, with TRBD1 matching over 8 bases. CDR3 length equals 15 residues. Germline CDR1 and CDR2: SGHDN and FVKESK. Germline trimming cut 3 bases from V and 1 base from J; bases unmatched to any gene: 4. CDR3 bases: TGTGCCAGCAGCCACGGACAGGGCGAGAACACTGAAGCTTTCTTT. This gives the protein CASSHGQGENTEAFF.

This CDR3 is CASSVDRGSDTQYF. The CDR3 DNA is TGTGCCAGCAGCGTAGACCGGGGTTCGGATACGCAGTATTTT. This chain connects TRBV9 to TRBJ2-3, with D possibly being TRBD2 (5 bases). The ends were cut back, 0 bases at V and 6 bases at J, with 11 bases in the middle. The length of the CDR3 is 14 residues. From germline, CDR1 is SGDLS and CDR2 YYNGEE.